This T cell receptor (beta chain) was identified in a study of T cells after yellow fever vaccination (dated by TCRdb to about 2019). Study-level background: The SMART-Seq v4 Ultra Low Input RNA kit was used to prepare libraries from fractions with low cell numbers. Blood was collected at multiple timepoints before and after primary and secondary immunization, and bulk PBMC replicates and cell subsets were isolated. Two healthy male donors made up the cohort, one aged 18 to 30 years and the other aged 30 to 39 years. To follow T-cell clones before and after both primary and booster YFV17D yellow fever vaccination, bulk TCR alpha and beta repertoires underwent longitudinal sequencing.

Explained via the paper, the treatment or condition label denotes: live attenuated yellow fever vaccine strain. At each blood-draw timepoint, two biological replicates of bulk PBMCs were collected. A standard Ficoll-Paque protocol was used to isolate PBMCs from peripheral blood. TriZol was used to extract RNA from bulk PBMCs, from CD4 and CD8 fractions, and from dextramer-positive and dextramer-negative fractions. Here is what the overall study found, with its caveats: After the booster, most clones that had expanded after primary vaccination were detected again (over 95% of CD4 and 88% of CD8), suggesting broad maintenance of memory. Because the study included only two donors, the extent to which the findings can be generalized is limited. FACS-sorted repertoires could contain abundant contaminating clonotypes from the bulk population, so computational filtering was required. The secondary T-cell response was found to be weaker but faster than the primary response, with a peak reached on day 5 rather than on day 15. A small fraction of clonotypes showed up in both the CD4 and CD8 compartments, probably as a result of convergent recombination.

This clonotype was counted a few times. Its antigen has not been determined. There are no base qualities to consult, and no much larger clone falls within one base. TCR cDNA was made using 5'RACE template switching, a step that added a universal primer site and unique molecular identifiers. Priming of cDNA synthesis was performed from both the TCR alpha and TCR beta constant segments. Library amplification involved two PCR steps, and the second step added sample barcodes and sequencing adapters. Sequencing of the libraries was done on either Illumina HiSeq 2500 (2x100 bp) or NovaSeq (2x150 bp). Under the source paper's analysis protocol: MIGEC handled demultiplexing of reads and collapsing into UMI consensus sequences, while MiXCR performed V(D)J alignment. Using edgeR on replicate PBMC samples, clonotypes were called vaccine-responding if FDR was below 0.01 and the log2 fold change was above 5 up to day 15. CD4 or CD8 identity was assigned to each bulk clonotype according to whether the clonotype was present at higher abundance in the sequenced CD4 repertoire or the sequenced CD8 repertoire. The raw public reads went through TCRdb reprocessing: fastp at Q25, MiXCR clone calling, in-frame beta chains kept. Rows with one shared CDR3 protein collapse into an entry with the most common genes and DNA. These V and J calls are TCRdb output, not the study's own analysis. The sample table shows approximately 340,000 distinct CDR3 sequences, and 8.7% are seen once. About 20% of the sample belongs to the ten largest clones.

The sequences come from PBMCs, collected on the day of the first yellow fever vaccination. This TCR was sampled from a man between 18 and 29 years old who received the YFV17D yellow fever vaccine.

DNA sequence: TGCGCCAGCAGCTTGGCGGCAGGCATGAACACTGAAGCTTTCTTT. Translated, this gives CASSLAAGMNTEAFF. Recombination connected TRBV5-1 to TRBJ1-1; the D gene identity is not certain. The CDR3 measures 15 amino acids from cysteine to phenylalanine. Just the 45-base CDR3 DNA is kept, in frame starting at base 1. V sheds 0 bases and J sheds 0 bases, leaving 9 bases between their ends. The germline V gene supplies CDR1 SGHRS and CDR2 YFSETQ.